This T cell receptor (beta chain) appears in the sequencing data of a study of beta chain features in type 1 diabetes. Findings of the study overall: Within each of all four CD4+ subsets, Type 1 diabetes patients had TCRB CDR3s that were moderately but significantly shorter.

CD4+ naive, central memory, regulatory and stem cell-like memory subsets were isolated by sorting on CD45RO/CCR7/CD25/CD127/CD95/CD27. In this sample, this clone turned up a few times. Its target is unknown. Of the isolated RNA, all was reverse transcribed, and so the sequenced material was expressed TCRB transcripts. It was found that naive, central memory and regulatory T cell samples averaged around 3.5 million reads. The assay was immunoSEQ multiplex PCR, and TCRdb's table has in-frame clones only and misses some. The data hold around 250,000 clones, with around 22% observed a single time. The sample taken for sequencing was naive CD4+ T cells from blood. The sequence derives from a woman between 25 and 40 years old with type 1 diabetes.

The CDR3 DNA reads as TGTGCCAGCAGCTTGACGGGAGCGAACAATGAGCAGTTCTTC. Translated: CASSLTGANNEQFF. The chain joins TRBV11-2 to TRBJ2-1; D may be TRBD2 (6 bases). V gave up 3 bases and J gave up 5 bases, with 11 bases separating them. Per the germline V gene, CDR1 is SGHAT and CDR2 is FQNNGV. The CDR3 has 14 amino acids.